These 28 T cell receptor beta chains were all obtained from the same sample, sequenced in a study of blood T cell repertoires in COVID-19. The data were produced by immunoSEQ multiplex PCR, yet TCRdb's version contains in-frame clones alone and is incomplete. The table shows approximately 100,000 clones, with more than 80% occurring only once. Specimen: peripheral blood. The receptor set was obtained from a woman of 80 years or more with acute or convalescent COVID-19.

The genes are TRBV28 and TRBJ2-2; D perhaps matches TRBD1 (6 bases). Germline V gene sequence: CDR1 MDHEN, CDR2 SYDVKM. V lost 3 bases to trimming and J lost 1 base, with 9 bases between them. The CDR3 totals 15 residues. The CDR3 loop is CASSFRGRNTGELFF. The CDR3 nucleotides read TGTGCCAGCAGTTTTAGGGGGAGGAACACCGGGGAGCTGTTTTTT.

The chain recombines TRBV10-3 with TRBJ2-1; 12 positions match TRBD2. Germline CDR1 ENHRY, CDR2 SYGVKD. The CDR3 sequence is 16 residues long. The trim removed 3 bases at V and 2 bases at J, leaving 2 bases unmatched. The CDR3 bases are TGTGCCATCAGTGACGGACTAGCGGGGACCTACAATGAGCAGTTCTTC. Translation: CAISDGLAGTYNEQFF.

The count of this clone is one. In DNA form, the CDR3 reads TGTGCCAGCAGCTTGAAATCAGGGGGAGAGACCCAGTACTTC. It yields the protein CASSLKSGGETQYF. The chain uses TRBV5-4 and TRBJ2-5; 7 nucleotides align to TRBD1. The CDR3 runs 14 residues. Germline trimming cut 1 base from V and 4 bases from J; bases unmatched to any gene: 4. CDR1 SGHNT and CDR2 YYREEE come from the germline V gene (reference sequence).

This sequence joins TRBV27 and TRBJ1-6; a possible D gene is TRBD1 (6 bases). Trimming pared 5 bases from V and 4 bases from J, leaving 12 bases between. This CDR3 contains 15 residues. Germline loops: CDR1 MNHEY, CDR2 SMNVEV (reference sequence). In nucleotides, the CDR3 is TGTGCCAGCAGTGCCCGGACAGATTATAATTCACCCCTCCACTTT. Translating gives CASSARTDYNSPLHF.

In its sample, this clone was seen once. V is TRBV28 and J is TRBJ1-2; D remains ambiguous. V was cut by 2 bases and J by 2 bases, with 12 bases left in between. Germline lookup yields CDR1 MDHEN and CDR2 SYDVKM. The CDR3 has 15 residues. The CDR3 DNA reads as TGTGCCAGCAGTTTAGTCGGAGAGATCAACTATGGCTACACCTTC. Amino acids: CASSLVGEINYGYTF.

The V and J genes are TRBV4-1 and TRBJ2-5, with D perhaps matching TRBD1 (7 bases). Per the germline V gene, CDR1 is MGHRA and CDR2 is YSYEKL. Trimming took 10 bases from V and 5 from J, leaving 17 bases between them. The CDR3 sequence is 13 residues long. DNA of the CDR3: TGCGCCACTACCGACAGGGCGGGGGAGACCCAGTACTTC. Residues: CATTDRAGETQYF.

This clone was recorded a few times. DNA of the CDR3: TGCGCCAGCAGCCCGCTGCCCCTGGGGCGGACACTTTACGAGCAGTACTTC. This sequence encodes CASSPLPLGRTLYEQYF. The chain has TRBV4-1 and TRBJ2-7; a weak D match, TRBD1 (5 bases). Germline V gene data show CDR1 as MGHRA and CDR2 as YSYEKL. The CDR3 runs 17 residues. The ends were cut back, 4 bases at V and 4 bases at J, with 23 bases in the middle.

The CDR3 loop is CASRTGGTDTQYF. CDR3 bases: TGTGCCAGCAGGACAGGGGGCACAGATACGCAGTATTTT. The genes are TRBV7-2 and TRBJ2-3; 8 nucleotides line up with TRBD1. The CDR3 loop spans 13 amino acids. The trim removed 6 bases at V and 1 base at J, leaving 0 bases unmatched. CDR1 SGHTA and CDR2 FQGNSA come from the germline V gene.

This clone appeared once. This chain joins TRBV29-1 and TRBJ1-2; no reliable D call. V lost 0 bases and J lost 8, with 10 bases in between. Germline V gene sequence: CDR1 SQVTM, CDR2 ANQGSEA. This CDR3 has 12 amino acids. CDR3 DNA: TGCAGCGTTGAAGATTCCGGTATGGGCTACACCTTC. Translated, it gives CSVEDSGMGYTF. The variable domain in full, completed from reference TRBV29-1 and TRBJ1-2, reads SAVISQKPSRDICQRGTSLTIQCQVDSQVTMMFWYRQQPGQSLTLIATANQGSEATYESGFVIDKFPISRPNLTFSTLTVSNMSPEDSSIYLCSVEDSGMGYTFGSGTRLTVV.

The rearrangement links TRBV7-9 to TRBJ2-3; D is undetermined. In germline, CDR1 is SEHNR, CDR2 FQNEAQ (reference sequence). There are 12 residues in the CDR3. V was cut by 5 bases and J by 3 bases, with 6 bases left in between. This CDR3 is CASSPETDTQYF. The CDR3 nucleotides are TGTGCCAGCAGCCCCGAGACAGATACGCAGTATTTT.

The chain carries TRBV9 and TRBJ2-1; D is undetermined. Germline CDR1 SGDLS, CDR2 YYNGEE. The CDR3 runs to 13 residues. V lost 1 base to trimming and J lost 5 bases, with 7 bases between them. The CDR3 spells CASSVLQNNEQFF. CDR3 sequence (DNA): TGTGCCAGCAGCGTACTTCAGAACAATGAGCAGTTCTTC.

The CDR3, as DNA: TGTGCCACCAGCAGAGATTGGGCGGAGGGATATGGCTACACCTTC. Encoded protein: CATSRDWAEGYGYTF. This sequence joins TRBV15 and TRBJ1-2, with D unclear. The V end was cut by 0 bases, the J end by 5 bases, with 13 bases between. Germline-derived CDR1 and CDR2 are LNHNV and YYDKDF (reference sequence). This CDR3 spans 15 amino acids.

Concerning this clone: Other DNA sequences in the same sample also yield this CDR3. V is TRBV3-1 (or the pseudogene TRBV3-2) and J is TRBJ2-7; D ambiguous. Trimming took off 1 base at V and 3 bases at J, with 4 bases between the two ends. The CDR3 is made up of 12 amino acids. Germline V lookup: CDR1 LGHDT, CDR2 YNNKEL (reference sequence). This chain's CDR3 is CASSQGSYEQYF. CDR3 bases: TGTGCCAGCAGCCAAGGGAGCTACGAGCAGTACTTC.

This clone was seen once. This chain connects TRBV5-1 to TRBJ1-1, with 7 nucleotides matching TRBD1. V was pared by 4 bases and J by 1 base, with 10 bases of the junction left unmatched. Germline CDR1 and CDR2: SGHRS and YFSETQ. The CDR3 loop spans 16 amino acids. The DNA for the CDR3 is TGCGCCAGCAGCCCCCTGGGGGCAGGGGGGAACACTGAAGCTTTCTTT. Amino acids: CASSPLGAGGNTEAFF.

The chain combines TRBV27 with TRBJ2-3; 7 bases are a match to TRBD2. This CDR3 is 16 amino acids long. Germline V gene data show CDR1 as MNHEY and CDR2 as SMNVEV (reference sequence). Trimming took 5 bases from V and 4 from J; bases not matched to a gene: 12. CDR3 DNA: TGTGCCAGCAGTCCCTCGGGGAGGGCCCGCCCAGATACGCAGTATTTT. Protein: CASSPSGRARPDTQYF.

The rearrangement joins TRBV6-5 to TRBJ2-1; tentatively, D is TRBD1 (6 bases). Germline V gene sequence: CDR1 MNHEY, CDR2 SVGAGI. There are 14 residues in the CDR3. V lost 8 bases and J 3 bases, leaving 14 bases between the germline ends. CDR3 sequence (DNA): TGTGCCAGCCGGACAGATCCATACTACAATGAGCAGTTCTTC. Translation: CASRTDPYYNEQFF.

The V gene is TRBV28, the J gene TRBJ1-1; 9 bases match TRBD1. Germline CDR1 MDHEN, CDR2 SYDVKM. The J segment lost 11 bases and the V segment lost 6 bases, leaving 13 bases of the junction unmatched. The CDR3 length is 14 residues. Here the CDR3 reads CASSIRDRAFWAFF. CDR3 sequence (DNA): TGTGCCAGCAGCATCCGGGACAGGGCTTTTTGGGCTTTCTTT.

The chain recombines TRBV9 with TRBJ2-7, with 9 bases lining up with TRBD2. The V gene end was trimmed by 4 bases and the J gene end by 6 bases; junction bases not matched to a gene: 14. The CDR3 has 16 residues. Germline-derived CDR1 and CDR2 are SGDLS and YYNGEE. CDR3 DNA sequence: TGTGCCAGCAGCCCCCACACTGGCGGGGGGGCACGCGAGCAGTACTTC. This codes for CASSPHTGGGAREQYF.

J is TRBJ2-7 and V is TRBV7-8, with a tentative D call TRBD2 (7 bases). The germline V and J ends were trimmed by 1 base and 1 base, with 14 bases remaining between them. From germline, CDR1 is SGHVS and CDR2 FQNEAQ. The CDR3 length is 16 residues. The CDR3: CASSLEYAGASYEQYF. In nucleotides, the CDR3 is TGTGCCAGCAGCTTAGAGTACGCGGGGGCGTCCTACGAGCAGTACTTC.

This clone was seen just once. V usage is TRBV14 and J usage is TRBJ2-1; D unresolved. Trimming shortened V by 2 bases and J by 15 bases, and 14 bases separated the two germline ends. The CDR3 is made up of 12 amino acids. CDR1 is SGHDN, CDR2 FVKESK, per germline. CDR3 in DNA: TGTGCCAGCAGCCAATCAAACATTCGGAGGTTCTTC. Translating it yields CASSQSNIRRFF.

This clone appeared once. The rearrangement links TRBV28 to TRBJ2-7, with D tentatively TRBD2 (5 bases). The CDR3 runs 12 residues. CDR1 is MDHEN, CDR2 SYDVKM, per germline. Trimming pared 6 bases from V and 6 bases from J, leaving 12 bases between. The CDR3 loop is CASSPGRGEQYF. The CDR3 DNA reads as TGTGCCAGCAGCCCCGGACGGGGCGAGCAGTACTTC. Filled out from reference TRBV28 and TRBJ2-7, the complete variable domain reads DVKVTQSSRYLVKRTGEKVFLECVQDMDHENMFWYRQDPGLGLRLIYFSYDVKMKEKGDIPEGYSVSREKKERFSLILESASTNQTSMYLCASSPGRGEQYFGPGTRLTVT.

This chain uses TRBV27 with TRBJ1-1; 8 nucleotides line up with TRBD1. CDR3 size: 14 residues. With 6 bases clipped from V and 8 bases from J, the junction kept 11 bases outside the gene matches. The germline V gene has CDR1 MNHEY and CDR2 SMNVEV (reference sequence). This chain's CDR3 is CASRPFDRGEEAFF. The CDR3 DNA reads TGTGCCAGCAGACCCTTCGACAGGGGCGAAGAAGCTTTCTTT.

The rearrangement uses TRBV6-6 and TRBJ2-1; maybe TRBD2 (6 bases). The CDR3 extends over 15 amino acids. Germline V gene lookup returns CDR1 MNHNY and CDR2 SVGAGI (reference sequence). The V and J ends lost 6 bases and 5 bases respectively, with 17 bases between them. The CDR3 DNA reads TGTGCCAGCAGGGATCGACTAGGAACGGACAATGAGCAGTTCTTC. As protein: CASRDRLGTDNEQFF.

CDR3 nucleotides: TGTGCCAGCAGCACTCAGGGGAACTCTGGAAACACCATATATTTT. This encodes CASSTQGNSGNTIYF. J is TRBJ1-3 and V is TRBV28; D possibly corresponds to TRBD1 (6 bases). The CDR3 is 15 residues long. Germline CDR1 MDHEN, CDR2 SYDVKM. V was shortened by 6 bases and J by 0 bases, with 12 bases between the two germline ends.

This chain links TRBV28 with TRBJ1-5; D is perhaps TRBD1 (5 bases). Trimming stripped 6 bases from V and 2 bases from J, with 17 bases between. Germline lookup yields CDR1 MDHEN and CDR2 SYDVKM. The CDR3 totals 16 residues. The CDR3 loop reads CASSPDSSSGNQPQHF. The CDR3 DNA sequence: TGTGCCAGCAGCCCTGACAGCTCGTCGGGCAATCAGCCCCAGCATTTT.

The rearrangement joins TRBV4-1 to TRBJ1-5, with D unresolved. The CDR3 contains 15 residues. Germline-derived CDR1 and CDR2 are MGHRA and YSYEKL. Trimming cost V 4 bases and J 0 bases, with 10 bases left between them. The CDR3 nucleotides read TGCGCCAGCAGCCCCCAGGAATTTAGCAATCAGCCCCAGCATTTT. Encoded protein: CASSPQEFSNQPQHF.

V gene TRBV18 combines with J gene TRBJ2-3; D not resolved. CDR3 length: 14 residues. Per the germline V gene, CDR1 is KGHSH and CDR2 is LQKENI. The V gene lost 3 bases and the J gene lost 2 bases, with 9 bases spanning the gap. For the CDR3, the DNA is TGTGCCAGCTCACCCAACGGTTACACAGATACGCAGTATTTT. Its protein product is CASSPNGYTDTQYF.

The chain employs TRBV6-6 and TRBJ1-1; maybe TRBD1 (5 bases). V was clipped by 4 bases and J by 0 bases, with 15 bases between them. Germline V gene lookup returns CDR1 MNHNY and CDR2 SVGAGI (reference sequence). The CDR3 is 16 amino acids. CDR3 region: CASSSPGGTMNTEAFF. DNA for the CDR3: TGTGCCAGCAGTTCGCCGGGGGGGACCATGAACACTGAAGCTTTCTTT.